What follows describes a single TCR beta chain. What it binds is unknown. PCR employed 60 Vbeta and 13 Jbeta primers. Libraries were prepared by immunoSEQ multiplex PCR; TCRdb keeps only in-frame clonotypes and omits some of them. The sample yields about 84,000 clones, around 68% seen once. The entry originates in a study of cytomegalovirus exposure and HLA in healthy donors. Regarding donors, all were healthy bone marrow donors. The donors, nominally healthy at sampling, likely had unrecorded immune exposures. General study results and limits: An observed cluster of highly shared sequence variants was recorded as a likely sequencing artifact. Later on, a genetic analysis was performed. It linked a missense variant in DCLRE1C with V- and J-gene trimming of TCR beta.

The sequence came from a woman in her forties in good health and CMV-seropositive. Material: PBMCs.

CDR3 nucleotides: TGTGCCAGCAGCCCCCTTGGGGAGGGAGTACAAGAGACCCAGTACTTC. Translation gives CASSPLGEGVQETQYF. The chain employs TRBV7-2 and TRBJ2-5; the match to TRBD2 covers 7 bases. Germline V lookup: CDR1 SGHTA, CDR2 FQGNSA. The ends lost 5 bases at V and 2 bases at J; junction bases unmatched: 11. The CDR3 loop spans 16 amino acids. The variable domain in full, completed from reference TRBV7-2 and TRBJ2-5, reads GAGVSQSPSNKVTEKGKDVELRCDPISGHTALYWYRQSLGQGLEFLIYFQGNSAPDKSGLPSDRFSAERTGGSVSTLTIQRTQQEDSAVYLCASSPLGEGVQETQYFGPGTRLLVL.